This TCR beta chain was retrieved from a study of blood T cells in healthy people across ages. The donors, aged roughly 6 to 90, were healthy Caucasians from Russia. V gave up 5 bases and J gave up 5 bases; unmatched junction bases: 12. Germline CDR1 reads MDHEN; CDR2 reads SYDVKM. The CDR3 length is 16 residues. In the case of this clonotype: The target antigen is unknown.

Using a J-beta primer mix together with a sample-barcoded 5' primer, a second PCR was run for roughly 6 to 11 cycles. MiXCR, applied by TCRdb to the 5' RACE reads, yields one record per CDR3 protein. The data hold about 1.4 million distinct CDR3 sequences, with 55% to 75% observed a single time. Study-level results: Because sorting was not performed, PBMCs prevented conclusive naive versus antigen-experienced comparison.

This sequence joins TRBV28 and TRBJ2-1; 7 nucleotides agree with TRBD1. Sequencing was performed on blood. The sequence came from a man aged 18 to 30 in good health. CDR3 in amino acids: CASSPPGTEVNNEQFF. CDR3 coding DNA: TGTGCCAGCAGTCCCCCCGGGACAGAAGTAAACAATGAGCAGTTCTTC.